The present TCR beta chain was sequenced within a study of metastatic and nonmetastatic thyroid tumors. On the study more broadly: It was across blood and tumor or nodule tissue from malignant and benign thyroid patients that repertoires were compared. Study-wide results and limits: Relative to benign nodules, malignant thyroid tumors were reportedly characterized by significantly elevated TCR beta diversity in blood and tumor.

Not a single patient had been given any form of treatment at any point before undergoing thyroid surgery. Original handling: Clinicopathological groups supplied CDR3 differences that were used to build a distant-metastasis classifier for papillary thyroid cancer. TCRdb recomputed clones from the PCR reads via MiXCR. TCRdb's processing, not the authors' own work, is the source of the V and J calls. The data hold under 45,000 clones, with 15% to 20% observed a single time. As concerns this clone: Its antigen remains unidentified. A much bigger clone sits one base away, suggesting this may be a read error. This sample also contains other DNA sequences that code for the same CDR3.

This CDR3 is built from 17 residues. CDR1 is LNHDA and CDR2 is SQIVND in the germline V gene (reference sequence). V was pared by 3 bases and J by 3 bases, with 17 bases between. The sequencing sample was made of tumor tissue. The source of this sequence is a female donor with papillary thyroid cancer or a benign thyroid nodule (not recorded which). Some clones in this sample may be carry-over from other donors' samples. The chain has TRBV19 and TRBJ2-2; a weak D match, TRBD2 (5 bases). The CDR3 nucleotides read TGTGCCAGTAGTATCATTGGTGGGGTTAGCGACACCGGGGAGCTGTTTTTT. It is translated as CASSIIGGVSDTGELFF.